This entry lists 13 T cell receptor beta chains sequenced from one sample in a study of blood T cell repertoires in COVID-19. Some clones are missing from TCRdb's copy, which holds only in-frame ones; the method was immunoSEQ multiplex PCR. The repertoire includes some 14,000 clones, 75% to 85% of them detected once, and 20% to 25% sits in the top ten. The specimen sequenced was peripheral blood. These TCRs come from a man at least 80 years old with active or convalescent COVID-19.

The genes are TRBV29-1 and TRBJ1-1; 8 bases agree with TRBD1. With V trimmed by 7 bases and J by 4 bases, 2 bases remained unmatched. CDR1 is SQVTM and CDR2 is ANQGSEA in the germline V gene. This CDR3 is 11 amino acids long. The CDR3 DNA is TGCAGCGGCGACAGGGGCACTGAAGCTTTCTTT. Protein product: CSGDRGTEAFF.

The V call is TRBV6-5, the J call TRBJ2-5; 9 bases fit TRBD1. Germline V gene sequence: CDR1 MNHEY, CDR2 SVGAGI. CDR3 length: 13 residues. With 7 bases clipped from V and 4 bases from J, the junction kept 4 bases outside the gene matches. CDR3 DNA sequence: TGTGCCAGCACCCGGGACAGGGCAGAGACCCAGTACTTC. Amino acids: CASTRDRAETQYF.

This chain joins TRBV10-3 and TRBJ1-5, with TRBD1 as a possible D gene (5 bases). V lost 0 bases, J lost 5 bases, and 11 bases lay in between. The CDR3 totals 15 residues. CDR1 is ENHRY, CDR2 SYGVKD, per germline. CDR3 sequence reads: CAISESKGPHQPQHF. The CDR3 coding sequence is TGTGCCATCAGTGAGTCCAAGGGGCCCCATCAGCCCCAGCATTTT.

The rearrangement links TRBV7-8 to TRBJ1-2, with TRBD1 as a possible D gene (6 bases). The germline CDR1 and CDR2 sequences are SGHVS and FQNEAQ. The V end was cut by 5 bases, the J end by 6 bases, with 16 bases between. The CDR3 consists of 14 residues. CDR3 DNA: TGTGCCAGCAGCGTCTCAGTGACAGGAGATGGCTACACCTTC. This sequence encodes CASSVSVTGDGYTF.

V is TRBV24-1 and J is TRBJ2-2; TRBD2 agrees at 11 bases. The V gene end was trimmed by 5 bases and the J gene end by 1 base; junction bases not matched to a gene: 8. The CDR3 is 18 residues long. The germline gives CDR1 KGHDR, CDR2 SFDVKD. The DNA for the CDR3 is TGTGCCACCAGTGGCCAGGGGACTAGCGGCAAGAACACCGGGGAGCTGTTTTTT. Translating gives CATSGQGTSGKNTGELFF.

The genes are TRBV29-1 and TRBJ2-5; 9 bases agree with TRBD1. The V and J ends lost 7 bases and 4 bases, in that order; junction bases with no gene match: 7. This CDR3 is 13 amino acids long. Germline V lookup: CDR1 SQVTM, CDR2 ANQGSEA. Here the CDR3 DNA reads TGCAGCGCGTCCTACAGGGGGCCAGAGACCCAGTACTTC. It codes for CSASYRGPETQYF.

The V call is TRBV3-1 (or the pseudogene TRBV3-2), the J call TRBJ1-3; D unresolved. Germline CDR1 and CDR2: LGHDT and YNNKEL (reference sequence). This CDR3 is 14 amino acids long. The V and J ends lost 4 bases and 4 bases respectively, with 11 bases between them. Here the CDR3 DNA reads TGTGCCAGCAGCCCCGACACGGCGGGAAACACCATATATTTT. Amino acids: CASSPDTAGNTIYF.

The chain carries TRBV9 and TRBJ2-7; D is undetermined. Germline values: CDR1 SGDLS, CDR2 YYNGEE. V was clipped by 4 bases and J by 6 bases, with 8 bases between them. The CDR3 spans 11 residues. The CDR3 protein is CASSSHGEQYF. Here the CDR3 DNA reads TGTGCCAGCAGCTCCCACGGCGAGCAGTACTTC.

This rearrangement joins TRBV28 to TRBJ1-5; D is undetermined. Germline-derived CDR1 and CDR2 are MDHEN and SYDVKM. This CDR3 region has 15 residues. V gave up 6 bases and J gave up 0 bases, with 12 bases separating them. The CDR3 sequence: CASSLGGDSNQPQHF. As DNA, the CDR3 is TGTGCCAGCAGCTTGGGAGGTGATAGCAATCAGCCCCAGCATTTT.

This chain links TRBV2 with TRBJ1-5, with D possibly being TRBD1 (6 bases). CDR1 and CDR2 (germline): SNHLY, FYNNEI. The length of the CDR3 is 14 residues. V dropped 3 bases and J dropped 6 bases, with 12 bases sitting between them. The CDR3 bases are TGTGCCAGCAGTGACCAACAGGGCTTTCAGCCCCAGCATTTT. Encoded protein: CASSDQQGFQPQHF.

The V and J genes are TRBV5-1 and TRBJ2-1; 13 bases map to TRBD2. Germline-derived CDR1 and CDR2 are SGHRS and YFSETQ. CDR3 length equals 16 residues. V lost 4 bases, J lost 3 bases, and 4 bases stayed unmatched. CDR3 region: CASSGTSGGVYNEQFF. CDR3 nucleotide sequence: TGCGCCAGCAGCGGAACTAGCGGGGGGGTCTACAATGAGCAGTTCTTC.

The chain has TRBV9 and TRBJ2-1; 8 bases fit TRBD2. This CDR3 has 16 amino acids. The germline gives CDR1 SGDLS, CDR2 YYNGEE. V lost 3 bases and J lost 3; bases outside the gene matches: 8. CDR3 sequence reads: CASSATGTRGYNEQFF. The CDR3 nucleotides are TGTGCCAGCAGCGCCACCGGGACTAGGGGCTACAATGAGCAGTTCTTC.

The rearrangement joins TRBV7-3 to TRBJ2-3, with TRBD2 matching over 7 bases. With V trimmed by 3 bases and J by 2 bases, 5 bases remained unmatched. Germline CDR1 and CDR2: SGHTA and FQGTGA. The CDR3 is 15 residues long. This CDR3 is CASSLSSGNTDTQYF. The DNA for the CDR3 is TGTGCCAGCAGCTTGTCTAGCGGCAACACAGATACGCAGTATTTT.